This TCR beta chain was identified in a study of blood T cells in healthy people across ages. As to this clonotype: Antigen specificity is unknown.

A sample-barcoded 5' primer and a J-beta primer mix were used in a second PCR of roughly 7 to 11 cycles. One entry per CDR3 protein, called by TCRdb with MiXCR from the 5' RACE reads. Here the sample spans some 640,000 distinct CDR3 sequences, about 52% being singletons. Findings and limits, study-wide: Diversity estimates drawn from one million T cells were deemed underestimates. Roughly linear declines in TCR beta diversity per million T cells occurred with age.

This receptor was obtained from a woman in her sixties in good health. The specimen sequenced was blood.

The CDR3 DNA reads as TGCGCCAGCAGCCAGTCTAGCGGCCTCTACAATGAGCAGTTCTTC. Amino acid sequence: CASSQSSGLYNEQFF. The chain recombines TRBV5-1 with TRBJ2-1; 7 bases line up with TRBD2. Looked up from germline, CDR1 is SGHRS and CDR2 is YFSETQ. This CDR3 comprises 15 residues. V gave up 4 bases and J gave up 3 bases; unmatched junction bases: 7.